This T cell receptor beta chain was profiled in a study of blood T cell repertoires in COVID-19. Study as a whole: Acute and convalescent COVID-19 samples came from the United States, Italy and Spain. Nucleic acid was either cDNA or gDNA, and it came from T cells, B-cell-depleted T cells, or PBMCs.

The CDR3 covers 16 residues. Germline CDR1 reads LNHDA; CDR2 reads SQIVND (reference sequence). Trimming cost V 5 bases and J 0 bases; bases outside gene matches: 4. This clone was seen more than once but under ten times. In the authors' workflow: From reference gene primer amplification, estimates of nucleated cell counts were derived. Sequencing used immunoSEQ multiplex PCR; TCRdb keeps in-frame clones, though not all of them. From that table come the V and J calls and clone size; the DNA was used to work out D and trimming. The table records under 200,000 clones, roughly three quarters of them present only once. Seattle patients were enrolled during active infection and followed longitudinally.

The sequence was collected from a woman in her 40s with COVID-19, enrolled during active disease. The source material was peripheral blood. The genes are TRBV19 and TRBJ2-6; TRBD1 matches 7 bases. This CDR3 reads CASSDGTDSGANVLTF. Written as DNA, the CDR3 is TGTGCCAGTAGTGACGGGACAGACTCTGGGGCCAACGTCCTGACTTTC.